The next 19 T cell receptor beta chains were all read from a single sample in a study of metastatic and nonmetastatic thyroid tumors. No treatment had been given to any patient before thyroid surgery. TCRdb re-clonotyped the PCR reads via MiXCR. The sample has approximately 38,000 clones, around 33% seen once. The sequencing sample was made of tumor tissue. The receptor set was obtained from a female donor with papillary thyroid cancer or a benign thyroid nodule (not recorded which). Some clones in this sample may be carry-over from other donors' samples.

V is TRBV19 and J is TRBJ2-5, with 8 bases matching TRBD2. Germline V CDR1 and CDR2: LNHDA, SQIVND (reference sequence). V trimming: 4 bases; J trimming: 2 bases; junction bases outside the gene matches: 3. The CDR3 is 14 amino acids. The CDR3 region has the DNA TGTGCCAGTAGTAGAACTAGCGGTCAAGAGACCCAGTACTTC. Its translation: CASSRTSGQETQYF.

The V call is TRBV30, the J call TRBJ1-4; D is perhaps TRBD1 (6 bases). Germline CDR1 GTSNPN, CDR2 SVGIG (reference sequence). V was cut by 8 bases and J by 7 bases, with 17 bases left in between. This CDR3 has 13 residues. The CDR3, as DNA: TGTGCCGGACAAACAGGGCAGGTTGAAAAACTGTTTTTT. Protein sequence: CAGQTGQVEKLFF.

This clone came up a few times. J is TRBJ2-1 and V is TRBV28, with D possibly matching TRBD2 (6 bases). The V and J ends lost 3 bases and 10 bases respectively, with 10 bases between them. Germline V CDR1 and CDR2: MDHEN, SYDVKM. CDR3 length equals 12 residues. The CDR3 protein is CASSLGRGEQFF. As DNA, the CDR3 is TGTGCCAGCAGTTTGGGGCGGGGAGAGCAGTTCTTC.

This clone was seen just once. The CDR3 is CASSQAVGGAGTDTQYF. CDR3 DNA sequence: TGTGCCAGCAGCCAAGCGGTCGGGGGGGCCGGCACAGATACGCAGTATTTT. This rearrangement joins TRBV4-2 to TRBJ2-3; 8 bases match TRBD2. Per the germline V gene, CDR1 is LGHNA and CDR2 is YNFKEQ. This CDR3 spans 17 amino acids. V was clipped by 1 base and J by 1 base; unmatched bases: 7.

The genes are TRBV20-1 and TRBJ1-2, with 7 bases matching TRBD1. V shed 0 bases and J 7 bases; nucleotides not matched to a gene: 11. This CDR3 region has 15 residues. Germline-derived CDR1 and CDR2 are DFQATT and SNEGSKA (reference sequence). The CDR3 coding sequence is TGCAGTGCTAGAGATACCTCAGACAGGGAGAGTGGCTACACCTTC. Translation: CSARDTSDRESGYTF.

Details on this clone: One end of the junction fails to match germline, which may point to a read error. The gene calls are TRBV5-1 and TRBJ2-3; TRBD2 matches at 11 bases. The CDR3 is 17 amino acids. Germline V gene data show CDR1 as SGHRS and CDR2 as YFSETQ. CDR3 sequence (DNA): TGCGCCAGCAGCTTGGAACTAGCGGGAGCCGGGACAGATACACAGTATTTT. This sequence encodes CASSLELAGAGTDTQYF. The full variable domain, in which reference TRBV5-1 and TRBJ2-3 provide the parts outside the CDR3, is KAGVTQTPRYLIKTRGQQVTLSCSPISGHRSVSWYQQTPGQGLQFLFEYFSETQRNKGNFPGRFSGRQFSNSRSEMNVSTLELGDSALYLCASSLELAGAGTDTQYFGPGTRLTVL.

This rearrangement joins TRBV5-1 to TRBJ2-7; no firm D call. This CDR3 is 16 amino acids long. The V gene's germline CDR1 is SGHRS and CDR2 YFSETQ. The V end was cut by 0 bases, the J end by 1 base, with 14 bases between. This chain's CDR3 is CASSLGASGVSYEQYF. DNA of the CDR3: TGCGCCAGCAGCTTGGGCGCCAGTGGGGTGTCCTACGAGCAGTACTTC.

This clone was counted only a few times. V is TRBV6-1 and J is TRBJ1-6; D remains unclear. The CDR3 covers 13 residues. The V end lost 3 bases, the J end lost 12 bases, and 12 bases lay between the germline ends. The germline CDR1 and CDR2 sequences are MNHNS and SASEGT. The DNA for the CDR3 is TGTGCCAGCAGTGACTTCCCTCCGGGACCCCTCCACTTT. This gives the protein CASSDFPPGPLHF.

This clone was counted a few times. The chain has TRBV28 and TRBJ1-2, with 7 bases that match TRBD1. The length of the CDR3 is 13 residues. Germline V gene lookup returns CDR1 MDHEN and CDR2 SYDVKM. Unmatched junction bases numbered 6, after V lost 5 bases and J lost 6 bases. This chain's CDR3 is CASSGQDLNGYTF. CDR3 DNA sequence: TGTGCCAGCAGTGGACAGGATCTAAATGGCTACACCTTC.

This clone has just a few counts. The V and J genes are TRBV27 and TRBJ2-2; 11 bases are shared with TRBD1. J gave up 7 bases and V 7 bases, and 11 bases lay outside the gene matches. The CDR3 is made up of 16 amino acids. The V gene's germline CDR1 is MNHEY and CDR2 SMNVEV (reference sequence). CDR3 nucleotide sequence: TGTGCCAGCACCCGGACAGGGGGCCAGTGGGGCGGGGAGCTGTTTTTT. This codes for CASTRTGGQWGGELFF.

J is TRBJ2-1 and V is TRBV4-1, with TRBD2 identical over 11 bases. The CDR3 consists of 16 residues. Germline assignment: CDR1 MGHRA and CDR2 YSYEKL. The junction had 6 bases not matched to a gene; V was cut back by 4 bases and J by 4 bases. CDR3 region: CASSPLLAGAYNEQFF. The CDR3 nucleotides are TGCGCCAGCAGCCCATTACTAGCGGGAGCATACAATGAGCAGTTCTTC.

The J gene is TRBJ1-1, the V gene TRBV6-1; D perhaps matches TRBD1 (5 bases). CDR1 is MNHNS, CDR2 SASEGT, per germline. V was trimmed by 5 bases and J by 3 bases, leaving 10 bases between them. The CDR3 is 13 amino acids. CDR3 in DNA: TGTGCCAGCAGTTTGCAGGGTCACACTGAAGCTTTCTTT. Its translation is CASSLQGHTEAFF.

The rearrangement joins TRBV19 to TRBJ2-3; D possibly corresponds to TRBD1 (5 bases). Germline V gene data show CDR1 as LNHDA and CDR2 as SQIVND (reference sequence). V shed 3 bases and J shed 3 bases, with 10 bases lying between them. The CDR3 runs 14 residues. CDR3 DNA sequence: TGTGCCAGTAGTATCGGCAGGGCTACAGATACGCAGTATTTT. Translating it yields CASSIGRATDTQYF. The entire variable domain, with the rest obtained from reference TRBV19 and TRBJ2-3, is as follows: DGGITQSPKYLFRKEGQNVTLSCEQNLNHDAMYWYRQDPGQGLRLIYYSQIVNDFQKGDIAEGYSVSREKKESFPLTVTSAQKNPTAFYLCASSIGRATDTQYFGPGTRLTVL.

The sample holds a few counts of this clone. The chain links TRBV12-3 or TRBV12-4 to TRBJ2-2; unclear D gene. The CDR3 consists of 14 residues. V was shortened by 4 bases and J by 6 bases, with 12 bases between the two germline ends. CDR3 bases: TGTGCCAGCAGTTCCGTTTACTCGGCCGGGGAGCTGTTTTTT. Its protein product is CASSSVYSAGELFF.

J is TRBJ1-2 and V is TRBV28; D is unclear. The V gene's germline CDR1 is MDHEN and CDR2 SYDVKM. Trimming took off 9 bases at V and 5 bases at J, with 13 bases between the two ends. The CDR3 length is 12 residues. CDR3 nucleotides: TGTGCCAGTTCGAGGACGGTATATGGCTACACCTTC. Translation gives CASSRTVYGYTF.

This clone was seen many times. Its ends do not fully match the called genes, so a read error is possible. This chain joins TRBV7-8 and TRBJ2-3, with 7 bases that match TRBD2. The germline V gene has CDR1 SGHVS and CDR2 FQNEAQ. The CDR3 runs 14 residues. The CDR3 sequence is CASNLARSGGTQYF. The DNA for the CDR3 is TGTGCCAGCAACTTAGCGCGGTCGGGGGGTACGCAGTATTTT.

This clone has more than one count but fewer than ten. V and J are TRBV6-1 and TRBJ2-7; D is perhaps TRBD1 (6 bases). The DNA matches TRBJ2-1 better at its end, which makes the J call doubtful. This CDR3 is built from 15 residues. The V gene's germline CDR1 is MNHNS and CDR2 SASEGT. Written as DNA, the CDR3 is TGTGCCAGCAGTGAATGGGGGACACTGAACAATGAGCAGTTCTTC. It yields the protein CASSEWGTLNNEQFF.

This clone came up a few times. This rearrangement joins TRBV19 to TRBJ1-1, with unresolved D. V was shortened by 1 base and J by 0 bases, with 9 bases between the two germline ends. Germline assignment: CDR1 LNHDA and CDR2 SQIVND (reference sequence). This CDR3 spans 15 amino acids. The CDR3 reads CASSIGSGMNTEAFF. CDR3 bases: TGTGCCAGTAGTATAGGTTCGGGCATGAACACTGAAGCTTTCTTT.

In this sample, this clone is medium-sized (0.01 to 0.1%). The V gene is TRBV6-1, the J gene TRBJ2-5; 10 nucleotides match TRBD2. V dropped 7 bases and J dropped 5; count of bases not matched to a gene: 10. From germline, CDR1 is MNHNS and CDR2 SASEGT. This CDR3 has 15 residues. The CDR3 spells CASKREGLAGETQYF. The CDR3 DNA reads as TGTGCCAGCAAGCGGGAGGGCCTGGCCGGGGAGACCCAGTACTTC.